Following are 17 T cell receptor beta chains from one sample sequenced in a study of T cell responses to AZD1222 COVID-19 vaccine. Data came from immunoSEQ multiplex PCR; TCRdb stores just in-frame clones and leaves some out. The table lists more than 140,000 clones, about nine tenths of them singletons, with 3% to 4% in the top ten. The material was peripheral blood, obtained on day 0 of MenACWY control vaccination. The receptors stem from an adult in good health.

V and J are TRBV5-4 and TRBJ2-3, with TRBD2 matching 7 bases. Germline-derived CDR1 and CDR2 are SGHNT and YYREEE (reference sequence). The CDR3 totals 13 residues. J was trimmed by 6 bases and V by 9 bases; bases with no gene match: 10. The CDR3 spells CATTTGGTDTQYF. CDR3 DNA sequence: TGTGCCACTACGACCGGGGGGACGGATACGCAGTATTTT.

The V gene is TRBV7-8, the J gene TRBJ1-1; 7 bases match TRBD1. The CDR3 loop spans 17 amino acids. The V segment lost 1 base and the J segment 1 base; nucleotides outside the gene matches: 9. Germline V gene data show CDR1 as SGHVS and CDR2 as FQNEAQ. The CDR3 reads CASSLGSSGQPNTEAFF. CDR3 in DNA: TGTGCCAGCAGCTTAGGAAGTTCGGGACAGCCGAACACTGAAGCTTTCTTT.

In its sample, this clone was seen a few times. The chain recombines TRBV30 with TRBJ1-4; perhaps TRBD1 as D (5 bases). CDR1 is GTSNPN, CDR2 SVGIG, per germline (reference sequence). V was cut by 4 bases and J by 6 bases, with 15 bases left in between. CDR3 length equals 14 residues. The chain's CDR3 is CAWTRGLGDEKLFF. As DNA, the CDR3 is TGTGCCTGGACTAGAGGACTGGGGGATGAAAAACTGTTTTTT. The complete variable domain, with remaining parts taken from reference TRBV30 and TRBJ1-4, reads SQTIHQWPATLVQPVGSPLSLECTVEGTSNPNLYWYRQAAGRGLQLLFYSVGIGQISSEVPQNLSASRPQDRQFILSSKKLLLSDSGFYLCAWTRGLGDEKLFFGSGTQLSVL.

The CDR3 reads CASQGQPGEQFF. The CDR3 nucleotides are TGTGCCAGTCAGGGTCAACCGGGTGAGCAGTTCTTC. The chain is built from TRBV2 and TRBJ2-1; tentative D call: TRBD1 (5 bases). V shed 9 bases and J shed 9 bases, with 15 bases lying between them. The CDR3 is made up of 12 amino acids. Germline assignment: CDR1 SNHLY and CDR2 FYNNEI.

In DNA form, the CDR3 reads TGTGCCTGGAGTACAGGGGGCGCGCGGGGGACTGAAGCTTTCTTT. Translating it yields CAWSTGGARGTEAFF. The rearrangement joins TRBV30 to TRBJ1-1, with 9 nucleotides matching TRBD1. V was clipped by 2 bases and J by 5 bases; unmatched bases: 9. The germline V gene encodes CDR1 GTSNPN and CDR2 SVGIG (reference sequence). The CDR3 has 15 amino acids. Complete variable domain (other parts from reference TRBV30 and TRBJ1-1): SQTIHQWPATLVQPVGSPLSLECTVEGTSNPNLYWYRQAAGRGLQLLFYSVGIGQISSEVPQNLSASRPQDRQFILSSKKLLLSDSGFYLCAWSTGGARGTEAFFGQGTRLTVV.

CDR3 amino acids: CASRTQGPYEQYF. The CDR3 DNA follows: TGTGCCAGCAGGACTCAGGGTCCTTACGAGCAGTACTTC. The J gene is TRBJ2-7, the V gene TRBV6-5, with a possible D match to TRBD1 (5 bases). CDR1 and CDR2 from the germline V gene are MNHEY and SVGAGI. V was pared by 6 bases and J by 4 bases, with 13 bases between. This CDR3 has 13 amino acids.

J is TRBJ2-1 and V is TRBV19, with a tentative D call TRBD1 (6 bases). Trimming took 5 bases from V and 3 from J, leaving 8 bases between them. The CDR3 has 13 amino acids. Germline V CDR1 and CDR2: LNHDA, SQIVND (reference sequence). The DNA for the CDR3 is TGTGCCAGTAGTCCCAGGGGCTACAATGAGCAGTTCTTC. The encoded protein is CASSPRGYNEQFF. Using reference TRBV19 and TRBJ2-1 for the parts outside the CDR3, the full variable domain is DGGITQSPKYLFRKEGQNVTLSCEQNLNHDAMYWYRQDPGQGLRLIYYSQIVNDFQKGDIAEGYSVSREKKESFPLTVTSAQKNPTAFYLCASSPRGYNEQFFGPGTRLTVL.

The CDR3 protein is CASSPVISDTQYF. The CDR3 DNA reads as TGTGCCAGCAGCCCGGTGATATCAGATACGCAGTATTTT. This chain joins TRBV7-2 and TRBJ2-3; D gene unclear. CDR1 and CDR2 from the germline V gene are SGHTA and FQGNSA. This CDR3 contains 13 residues. Trimming shortened V by 5 bases and J by 4 bases, and 10 bases separated the two germline ends.

This sequence joins TRBV7-3 and TRBJ2-7; D possibly uses TRBD1 or TRBD2 (5 bases each). The CDR3 is made up of 13 amino acids. V was shortened by 4 bases and J by 4 bases, with 11 bases between the two germline ends. Germline V CDR1 and CDR2: SGHTA, FQGTGA. The CDR3 region has the DNA TGTGCCAGCAGCTCCCGGGACGGGTACGAGCAGTACTTC. Protein sequence: CASSSRDGYEQYF. Drawing the rest from reference TRBV7-3 and TRBJ2-7, the complete variable domain is GAGVSQTPSNKVTEKGKYVELRCDPISGHTALYWYRQSLGQGPEFLIYFQGTGAADDSGLPNDRFFAVRPEGSVSTLKIQRTERGDSAVYLCASSSRDGYEQYFGPGTRLTVT.

This sequence joins TRBV6-5 and TRBJ1-6, with TRBD1 identical over 10 bases. Germline V gene lookup returns CDR1 MNHEY and CDR2 SVGAGI. There are 14 residues in the CDR3. Germline trimming cut 6 bases from V and 7 bases from J; bases unmatched to any gene: 3. Here the CDR3 DNA reads TGTGCCAGCAGCCGGACAGGGGGGAATTCACCCCTCCACTTT. It is translated as CASSRTGGNSPLHF.

This clone was seen a single time. The chain carries TRBV30 and TRBJ1-5, with D hard to call. V lost 2 bases, J lost 7 bases, and 12 bases lay in between. This CDR3 region has 13 residues. Germline CDR1 reads GTSNPN; CDR2 reads SVGIG (reference sequence). The CDR3 DNA reads as TGTGCCTGGAGTTCTGGGAGGGAACAGCCCCAGCATTTT. This encodes CAWSSGREQPQHF.

This clone was observed once. This chain joins TRBV15 and TRBJ1-1; D might be TRBD1 (6 bases). The length of the CDR3 is 14 residues. The V and J ends lost 3 bases and 0 bases respectively, with 8 bases between them. Germline assignment: CDR1 LNHNV and CDR2 YYDKDF (reference sequence). DNA for the CDR3: TGTGCCACCAGCAGGCAGGGGCTGAACACTGAAGCTTTCTTT. This codes for CATSRQGLNTEAFF.

The chain links TRBV7-2 to TRBJ2-2, with 10 bases lining up with TRBD1. The J segment lost 6 bases and the V segment lost 3 bases, leaving 4 bases of the junction unmatched. Germline CDR1 is SGHTA and CDR2 is FQGNSA. The CDR3 is made up of 15 amino acids. The CDR3 loop reads CASSFLGQGAGELFF. CDR3 nucleotide sequence: TGTGCCAGCAGCTTTCTAGGACAGGGGGCCGGGGAGCTGTTTTTT.

The chain has TRBV7-9 and TRBJ2-5; 10 bases align to TRBD2. J was trimmed by 8 bases and V by 11 bases; bases with no gene match: 11. Germline lookup yields CDR1 SEHNR and CDR2 FQNEAQ (reference sequence). This CDR3 has 13 amino acids. CDR3: CAGSGASGGTQYF. CDR3 nucleotides: TGTGCCGGCTCGGGAGCTAGCGGGGGAACCCAGTACTTC.

The chain joins TRBV5-6 to TRBJ2-1; 8 nucleotides line up with TRBD2. The J segment lost 9 bases and the V segment lost 0 bases, leaving 11 bases of the junction unmatched. The CDR3 covers 16 residues. CDR1 and CDR2 from the germline V gene are SGHDT and YYEEEE. CDR3 DNA sequence: TGTGCCAGCAGCTTGGCCTCTCGGGAGGGCCGGAGTGAGCAGTTCTTC. Its protein product is CASSLASREGRSEQFF.

The gene calls are TRBV7-9 and TRBJ2-2, with D possibly called TRBD1 or TRBD2 (5 bases each). The V gene lost 2 bases and the J gene lost 7 bases, with 17 bases spanning the gap. The CDR3 sequence is 16 residues long. Germline CDR1 and CDR2: SEHNR and FQNEAQ (reference sequence). The CDR3 region has the DNA TGTGCCAGCAGCTTAATCGTCGGGGTGAGGGGCGGGGAGCTGTTTTTT. Translation gives CASSLIVGVRGGELFF.

The chain has TRBV11-2 and TRBJ2-1; the D gene is possibly TRBD1 (5 bases). V lost 5 bases, J lost 5 bases, and 10 bases lay in between. Germline V gene sequence: CDR1 SGHAT, CDR2 FQNNGV. CDR3 length: 13 amino acids. CDR3 nucleotides: TGTGCCAGCAGCCAAGGGGCCAACAATGAGCAGTTCTTC. Its translation: CASSQGANNEQFF.